This TCR beta chain was recovered during a study of T cells in Graves' hyperthyroidism and ophthalmopathy. Per the germline V gene, CDR1 is SGDLS and CDR2 is YYNGEE. The CDR3 is made up of 15 amino acids. Trimming removed 0 bases from V and 6 bases from J, with 12 bases in between. From RNA transcripts, TCR beta CDR3 regions were amplified. The TCR CDR3 first-round RT-PCR relied on the HTBI primer set. TCRdb reanalysed the multiplex PCR reads using MiXCR and keeps one entry per CDR3 protein. The repertoire holds roughly 570,000 distinct CDR3 sequences, with 46% as singletons. V and J are TRBV9 and TRBJ2-2; weak D call: TRBD2 (5 bases). Input material: peripheral blood or thyroid tissue (not recorded which). This clonotype originated in an adult woman with Graves' disease, either hyperthyroidism or ophthalmopathy (not recorded which). This chain's CDR3 is CASSVGVVEAGELFF. The CDR3 DNA reads TGTGCCAGCAGCGTAGGAGTTGTGGAGGCCGGGGAGCTGTTTTTT.